What follows are 30 T cell receptor beta chains derived from one specimen sequenced in a study of blood T cells in healthy people across ages. A second roughly 6 to 11 cycle PCR used barcoded and J-beta primers. TCRdb recomputed calls from the 5' RACE reads with MiXCR, one row per CDR3 protein. In the table there are 450,000 to 600,000 distinct CDR3 sequences, around a quarter of which are singletons. The sample was also linked to a second study, of T cells of mothers and their children.

Sequenced sample: blood. The receptors come from a boy younger than 10 in good health.

This clonotype was seen more than once but under ten times. The chain links TRBV12-3 or TRBV12-4 to TRBJ2-5, with D unclear. Between the trimmed V and J ends, which lost 5 bases and 0 bases, there was a span of 10 bases. The CDR3 is 14 amino acids. This CDR3 is CASSRDEYQETQYF. The CDR3 region has the DNA TGTGCCAGCAGTCGAGACGAGTACCAAGAGACCCAGTACTTC.

This clonotype was seen more than once but under ten times. The chain joins TRBV20-1 to TRBJ2-2; a weak D match, TRBD2 (5 bases). With 3 bases removed from V and 1 base from J, the gap between germline ends came to 9 bases. The CDR3 covers 14 residues. Per the germline V gene, CDR1 is DFQATT and CDR2 is SNEGSKA (reference sequence). The CDR3 region has the DNA TGCAGTGCTAGCGGAGGAGTGAACACCGGGGAGCTGTTTTTT. Translating gives CSASGGVNTGELFF.

The gene calls are TRBV20-1 and TRBJ2-5, with unresolved D. Trimming left V 5 bases short and J 5 bases short, with 12 bases between. Germline-derived CDR1 and CDR2 are DFQATT and SNEGSKA (reference sequence). CDR3 size: 12 residues. The CDR3 region is CSARVLGETQYF. The CDR3 nucleotides read TGCAGTGCTCGCGTGCTGGGGGAGACCCAGTACTTC.

The gene calls are TRBV5-5 and TRBJ2-3; D not resolved. Germline V gene lookup returns CDR1 SGHKS and CDR2 YYEKEE (reference sequence). Trimming removed 0 bases from V and 2 bases from J, with 13 bases in between. The CDR3 has 16 amino acids. The CDR3, as DNA: TGTGCCAGCAGCTTGGAACCTACCGTTACCACAGATACGCAGTATTTT. Translation gives CASSLEPTVTTDTQYF.

The chain links TRBV20-1 to TRBJ2-7; 13 nucleotides align to TRBD2. V was clipped by 5 bases and J by 1 base; unmatched bases: 17. CDR3 length equals 19 residues. Germline CDR1 is DFQATT and CDR2 is SNEGSKA (reference sequence). The CDR3 loop is CSALPPTGTSGEVSYEQYF. CDR3 coding DNA: TGCAGTGCTCTACCTCCCACCGGGACTAGCGGGGAAGTATCCTACGAGCAGTACTTC.

This clonotype appeared a few times. CDR3 nucleotide sequence: TGTGCCGCGCGGGGGACAGGGTTTAATTCACCCCTCCACTTT. Its protein is CAARGTGFNSPLHF. This chain connects TRBV7-2 to TRBJ1-6, with 9 bases that match TRBD1. CDR1 is SGHTA, CDR2 FQGNSA, per germline. The CDR3 extends over 14 amino acids. The J segment lost 6 bases and the V segment lost 11 bases, leaving 8 bases of the junction unmatched.

The J gene is TRBJ1-3, the V gene TRBV7-2; D remains ambiguous. The V gene's germline CDR1 is SGHTA and CDR2 FQGNSA. The V end was cut by 8 bases, the J end by 0 bases, with 11 bases between. The CDR3 contains 14 residues. DNA for the CDR3: TGTGCCAGCGGGAGGCCTTCCTCTGGAAACACCATATATTTT. Its translation: CASGRPSSGNTIYF. Looking up the rest from reference TRBV7-2 and TRBJ1-3 gives the full variable domain: GAGVSQSPSNKVTEKGKDVELRCDPISGHTALYWYRQSLGQGLEFLIYFQGNSAPDKSGLPSDRFSAERTGGSVSTLTIQRTQQEDSAVYLCASGRPSSGNTIYFGEGSWLTVV.

J is TRBJ2-7 and V is TRBV20-1; TRBD1 aligns across 7 bases. Germline V gives CDR1 DFQATT, CDR2 SNEGSKA (reference sequence). J was trimmed by 5 bases and V by 1 base; bases with no gene match: 8. There are 14 residues in the CDR3. CDR3 coding DNA: TGCAGTGCTAGAGCAAGAGGGGGCTACGACGAGCAGTACTTC. It is translated as CSARARGGYDEQYF.

Comments on this clonotype: This may be a read error, as it is one base from a much larger clone. The chain links TRBV12-5 to TRBJ2-1; D not resolved. The CDR3 is made up of 11 amino acids. Germline loops: CDR1 LGHNT, CDR2 FRNRAP. In DNA, the CDR3 is TGTGCTAGTGGTTTTACCAATGGGCAGTTCTTC. As protein: CASGFTNGQFF.

This clonotype was observed a handful of times. J is TRBJ2-5 and V is TRBV11-2, with a possible D match to TRBD2 (7 bases). The J call may be faulty, since TRBJ2-1 better matches the DNA end. The CDR3 runs 15 residues. Germline CDR1 SGHAT, CDR2 FQNNGV. CDR3 nucleotide sequence: TGTGCCAGCAGCTACCCGGGGCAGGGGAGGGGTGAGCAGTTCTTC. Amino acids: CASSYPGQGRGEQFF.

The chain combines TRBV29-1 with TRBJ1-2; 9 positions agree with TRBD1. The CDR3 consists of 19 residues. Trimming took 4 bases from V and 3 from J; bases not matched to a gene: 21. Germline V gene data show CDR1 as SQVTM and CDR2 as ANQGSEA. The CDR3 reads CSVGSLRRINRGPYYGYTF. The DNA for the CDR3 is TGCAGCGTTGGGTCCCTACGACGCATTAACAGGGGGCCGTACTATGGCTACACCTTC.

The rearrangement uses TRBV7-2 and TRBJ2-1; D not certain. Germline lookup yields CDR1 SGHTA and CDR2 FQGNSA. V was cut by 3 bases and J by 0 bases, with 9 bases left in between. The CDR3 runs to 15 residues. The CDR3 reads CASSLEISSYNEQFF. In DNA, the CDR3 is TGTGCCAGCAGCTTGGAAATAAGCTCCTACAATGAGCAGTTCTTC. Complete variable domain (other parts from reference TRBV7-2 and TRBJ2-1): GAGVSQSPSNKVTEKGKDVELRCDPISGHTALYWYRQSLGQGLEFLIYFQGNSAPDKSGLPSDRFSAERTGGSVSTLTIQRTQQEDSAVYLCASSLEISSYNEQFFGPGTRLTVL.

The chain employs TRBV11-2 and TRBJ2-1; 9 bases agree with TRBD1. CDR1 and CDR2 (germline): SGHAT, FQNNGV. With V trimmed by 5 bases and J by 4 bases, 12 bases remained unmatched. There are 17 residues in the CDR3. The CDR3 protein is CASSPHRGRGGYNEQFF. In nucleotides, the CDR3 is TGTGCCAGCAGCCCTCACAGGGGGCGCGGCGGGTACAATGAGCAGTTCTTC.

This clonotype has more than one count but fewer than ten. The chain links TRBV4-3 to TRBJ2-7; TRBD1 matches at 7 bases. The V segment lost 5 bases and the J segment 1 base; nucleotides outside the gene matches: 5. This CDR3 has 14 residues. Germline V gene sequence: CDR1 LGHNA, CDR2 YSLEER. The CDR3, as DNA: TGCGCCAGCAGCGCAAACAGGGGATCCTACGAGCAGTACTTC. It yields the protein CASSANRGSYEQYF.

This clonotype was detected only a few times. The gene calls are TRBV7-2 and TRBJ2-7, with D hard to call. Germline V gene sequence: CDR1 SGHTA, CDR2 FQGNSA. V shed 5 bases and J shed 7 bases, with 12 bases lying between them. This CDR3 has 12 residues. This chain's CDR3 is CASSPYLGEQYF. In DNA, the CDR3 is TGTGCCAGCAGCCCCTACTTGGGGGAGCAGTACTTC.

The chain joins TRBV4-3 to TRBJ2-1; 8 bases are shared with TRBD2. V lost 3 bases to trimming and J lost 9 bases; unmatched junction nucleotides: 13. Germline CDR1 reads LGHNA; CDR2 reads YSLEER. The CDR3 length is 16 residues. The CDR3: CASSQDLGTRGSEQFF. DNA for the CDR3: TGCGCCAGCAGCCAGGATCTCGGGACTAGAGGAAGTGAGCAGTTCTTC.

This clonotype was counted only a few times. This rearrangement joins TRBV6-2 or TRBV6-3 to TRBJ2-5; D tentatively reads TRBD1 or TRBD2 (6 bases each). CDR1 MNHEY and CDR2 SVGEGT come from the germline V gene. The germline V and J ends were trimmed by 6 bases and 1 base, with 12 bases remaining between them. The CDR3 covers 14 residues. The CDR3 region is CASSRRGSQETQYF. Here the CDR3 DNA reads TGTGCCAGCAGCAGGAGGGGGAGCCAAGAGACCCAGTACTTC.

The chain combines TRBV21-1 with TRBJ2-7; TRBD1, the table's D call, was not compared with the DNA. TRBV21-1 is assigned pseudogene status. This CDR3 region has 14 residues. CDR3 in amino acids: CASSRQGQVHEQYF. The CDR3 nucleotides are TGTGCCAGCAGCAGACAGGGACAAGTGCACGAGCAGTACTTC.

This clonotype showed up many times. The chain couples TRBV7-8 to TRBJ2-5; the D is unclear. CDR3 length equals 11 residues. Germline CDR1 SGHVS, CDR2 FQNEAQ. The V and J ends lost 10 bases and 0 bases respectively, with 6 bases between them. Here the CDR3 reads CAIMYQETQYF. The CDR3 DNA reads as TGTGCCATCATGTACCAAGAGACCCAGTACTTC.

CDR3 region: CASTNLGEQYF. As DNA, the CDR3 is TGTGCCAGCACCAATCTGGGCGAGCAGTACTTC. The chain has TRBV12-3 or TRBV12-4 and TRBJ2-7; D remains ambiguous. The CDR3 is 11 amino acids. The V end was cut by 7 bases, the J end by 6 bases, with 10 bases between.

This clonotype has just a few counts. This chain joins TRBV20-1 and TRBJ2-5, with D perhaps matching TRBD2 (7 bases). The germline gives CDR1 DFQATT, CDR2 SNEGSKA (reference sequence). V was pared by 2 bases and J by 5 bases, with 15 bases between. The CDR3 has 14 amino acids. CDR3 sequence (DNA): TGCAGTGCTAGAAAGGGGGGGCCATATGAGACCCAGTACTTC. Translation: CSARKGGPYETQYF.

This sequence joins TRBV11-2 and TRBJ1-2; TRBD1 agrees at 8 bases. Trimming at V came to 6 bases and at J to 2 bases, leaving 5 bases not matched to a gene. The CDR3 consists of 14 residues. Germline loops: CDR1 SGHAT, CDR2 FQNNGV. DNA of the CDR3: TGTGCCAGCAGAGACAGGGGCCTCAACTATGGCTACACCTTC. Encoded protein: CASRDRGLNYGYTF. Supplemented by reference TRBV11-2 and TRBJ1-2, the full variable domain reads EAGVAQSPRYKIIEKRQSVAFWCNPISGHATLYWYQQILGQGPKLLIQFQNNGVVDDSQLPKDRFSAERLKGVDSTLKIQPAKLEDSAVYLCASRDRGLNYGYTFGSGTRLTVV.

The J gene is TRBJ1-4, the V gene TRBV5-1, with unresolved D. Per germline, CDR1 SGHRS and CDR2 YFSETQ. CDR3 length: 17 amino acids. The V end lost 0 bases, the J end lost 4 bases, and 16 bases lay between the germline ends. The CDR3 loop reads CASSLGRGAHGNEKLFF. The CDR3, as DNA: TGCGCCAGCAGCTTGGGTCGAGGCGCCCATGGTAATGAAAAACTGTTTTTT.

This clonotype was counted many times. This rearrangement joins TRBV5-1 to TRBJ1-3, with D possibly TRBD1 on 6 matching bases. V dropped 4 bases and J dropped 0 bases, with 11 bases sitting between them. The germline gives CDR1 SGHRS, CDR2 YFSETQ. The CDR3 loop spans 15 amino acids. The CDR3 sequence: CASSPGQNSGNTIYF. The CDR3 nucleotides read TGCGCCAGCAGCCCGGGACAAAACTCTGGAAACACCATATATTTT.

The chain links TRBV4-1 to TRBJ2-7; D is unresolved. With 1 base removed from V and 2 bases from J, the gap between germline ends came to 12 bases. Germline CDR1 is MGHRA and CDR2 is YSYEKL. The CDR3 runs 15 residues. CDR3 sequence reads: CASSQVPATAYEQYF. CDR3 DNA: TGCGCCAGCAGCCAAGTCCCGGCGACCGCCTACGAGCAGTACTTC.

The V gene is TRBV29-1, the J gene TRBJ1-2, with unresolved D. CDR1 SQVTM and CDR2 ANQGSEA come from the germline V gene. V was clipped by 3 bases and J by 4 bases, with 6 bases between them. The CDR3 is 11 amino acids. CDR3 sequence reads: CSVEYSYGYTF. The CDR3 DNA reads as TGCAGCGTTGAGTATTCCTATGGCTACACCTTC.

This clonotype was counted a few times. V and J are TRBV5-8 and TRBJ2-5; 11 bases align to TRBD2. The tail of the sequence fits TRBJ2-1 better, so the J call may be wrong. The length of the CDR3 is 16 residues. The germline V gene has CDR1 SGHTS and CDR2 YDEGEE. This chain's CDR3 is CASSLRLAGHNNEQFF. The CDR3 DNA sequence: TGTGCCAGCAGCCTAAGACTAGCGGGACACAACAATGAGCAGTTCTTC.

The J gene is TRBJ1-1, the V gene TRBV11-2; TRBD1 aligns across 9 bases. The J segment lost 5 bases and the V segment lost 6 bases, leaving 7 bases of the junction unmatched. The CDR3 runs 14 residues. Looked up from germline, CDR1 is SGHAT and CDR2 is FQNNGV. DNA for the CDR3: TGTGCCAGCAGACACAGGGGGCGAGGGACTGAAGCTTTCTTT. Its translation is CASRHRGRGTEAFF.

The rearrangement uses TRBV28 and TRBJ2-6; TRBD1 matches at 7 bases. This CDR3 is 16 amino acids long. V was clipped by 8 bases and J by 0 bases; unmatched bases: 7. Germline CDR1 and CDR2: MDHEN and SYDVKM. CDR3 DNA sequence: TGTGCCAGCGAAGGGGGCGCGCCCTCTGGGGCCAACGTCCTGACTTTC. Its translation: CASEGGAPSGANVLTF.

The chain employs TRBV7-2 and TRBJ1-3; no clear D gene. V lost 0 bases and J 0 bases, leaving 9 bases between the germline ends. Germline values: CDR1 SGHTA, CDR2 FQGNSA. CDR3 size: 16 residues. Here the CDR3 DNA reads TGTGCCAGCAGCTTAGCTGGCCGCCACTCTGGAAACACCATATATTTT. It codes for CASSLAGRHSGNTIYF.